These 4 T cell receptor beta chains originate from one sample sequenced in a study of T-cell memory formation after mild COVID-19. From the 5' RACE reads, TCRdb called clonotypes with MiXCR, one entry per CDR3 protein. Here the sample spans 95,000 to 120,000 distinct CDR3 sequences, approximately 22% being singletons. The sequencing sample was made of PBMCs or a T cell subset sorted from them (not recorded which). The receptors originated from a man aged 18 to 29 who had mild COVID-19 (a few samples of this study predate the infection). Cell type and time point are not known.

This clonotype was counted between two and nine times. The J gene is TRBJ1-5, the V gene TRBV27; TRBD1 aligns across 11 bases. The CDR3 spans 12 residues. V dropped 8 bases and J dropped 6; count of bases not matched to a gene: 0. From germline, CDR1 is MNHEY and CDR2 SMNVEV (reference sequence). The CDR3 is CASGTGGQPQHF. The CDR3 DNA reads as TGTGCCAGCGGGACAGGGGGTCAGCCCCAGCATTTT.

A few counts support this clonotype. This CDR3 reads CAIRIGNEQFF. The DNA of the CDR3 is TGTGCCATCCGTATTGGCAATGAGCAGTTCTTC. The chain employs TRBV2 and TRBJ2-1; D unclear. The CDR3 has 11 residues. CDR1 SNHLY and CDR2 FYNNEI come from the germline V gene. Trimming removed 10 bases at V and 6 bases at J, with 10 bases between.

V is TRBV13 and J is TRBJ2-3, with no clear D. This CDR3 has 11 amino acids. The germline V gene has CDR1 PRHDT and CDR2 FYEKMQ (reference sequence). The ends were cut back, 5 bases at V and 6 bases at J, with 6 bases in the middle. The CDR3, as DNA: TGTGCCAGCAGCCCCCGGGATACGCAGTATTTT. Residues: CASSPRDTQYF.

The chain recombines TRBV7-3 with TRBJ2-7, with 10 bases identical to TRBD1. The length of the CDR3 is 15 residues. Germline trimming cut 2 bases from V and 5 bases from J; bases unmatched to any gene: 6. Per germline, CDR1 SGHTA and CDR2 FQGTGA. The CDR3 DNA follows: TGTGCCAGCAGCTTAGCCGGGACAGGGGTTAACGAGCAGTACTTC. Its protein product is CASSLAGTGVNEQYF. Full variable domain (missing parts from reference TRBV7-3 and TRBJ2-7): GAGVSQTPSNKVTEKGKYVELRCDPISGHTALYWYRQSLGQGPEFLIYFQGTGAADDSGLPNDRFFAVRPEGSVSTLKIQRTERGDSAVYLCASSLAGTGVNEQYFGPGTRLTVT.